This T cell receptor (beta chain) was sequenced in a study of blood T cell repertoires in COVID-19. This clone came up once. Produced via immunoSEQ multiplex PCR; TCRdb's table is partial and in-frame only. The sample lists over 200,000 clones, around 90% seen once, with around 1.4% in the top ten. The TCR was taken from a man between 18 and 35 years old with active or convalescent COVID-19. The sequencing sample was made of peripheral blood.

The DNA of the CDR3 is TGTGCCAGGCAGAGGGATACGCAGTATTTT. As protein: CARQRDTQYF. This chain uses TRBV2 with TRBJ2-3; D is undetermined. Per the germline V gene, CDR1 is SNHLY and CDR2 is FYNNEI. Trimming removed 9 bases at V and 6 bases at J, with 7 bases between. The CDR3 runs 10 residues.